The T cell receptor (beta chain) described here comes from a study of T cell responses to AZD1222 COVID-19 vaccine. The table came from immunoSEQ multiplex PCR; TCRdb's copy has only in-frame clones and leaves some out. The table lists approximately 140,000 clones, around 91% of them singletons. The V and J ends lost 6 bases and 8 bases respectively, with 15 bases between them. The V gene's germline CDR1 is SGHRS and CDR2 YFSETQ. The length of the CDR3 is 14 residues. This TCR derives from an adult who received the AZD1222 COVID-19 vaccine. The chain couples TRBV5-1 to TRBJ1-6, with D perhaps matching TRBD1 (5 bases). The material sequenced was peripheral blood, taken 28 days after the second AZD1222 dose. The CDR3 nucleotides are TGCGCCAGCACTCCTCAGGGAAGGGATTCACCCCTCCACTTT. This gives the protein CASTPQGRDSPLHF. The whole variable domain, remainder taken from reference TRBV5-1 and TRBJ1-6, is KAGVTQTPRYLIKTRGQQVTLSCSPISGHRSVSWYQQTPGQGLQFLFEYFSETQRNKGNFPGRFSGRQFSNSRSEMNVSTLELGDSALYLCASTPQGRDSPLHFGNGTRLTVT.